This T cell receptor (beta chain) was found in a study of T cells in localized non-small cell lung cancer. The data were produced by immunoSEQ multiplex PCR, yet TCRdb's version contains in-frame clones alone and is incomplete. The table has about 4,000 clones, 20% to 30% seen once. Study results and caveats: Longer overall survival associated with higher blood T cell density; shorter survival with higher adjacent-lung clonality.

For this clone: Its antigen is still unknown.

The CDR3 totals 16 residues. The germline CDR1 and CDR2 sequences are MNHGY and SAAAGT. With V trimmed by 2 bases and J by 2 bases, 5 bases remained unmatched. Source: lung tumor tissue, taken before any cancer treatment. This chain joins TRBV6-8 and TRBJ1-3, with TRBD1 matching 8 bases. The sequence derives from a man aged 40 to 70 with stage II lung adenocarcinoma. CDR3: CASSYGGQEPGNTIYF. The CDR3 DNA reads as TGTGCCAGCAGTTACGGGGGACAGGAGCCTGGAAACACCATATATTTT.